The 10 T cell receptor beta chains in this list originate from one sample, sequenced in a study of shared clonotypes between healthy human individuals. The table came from immunoSEQ multiplex PCR; TCRdb's copy has only in-frame clones and leaves some out. The table lists some 1 million clones, around 74% of them singletons, with 1.4% in the top ten. Sequenced material: memory CD4+ T cells sorted from blood. Subset defined: CD45RA-negative fraction. The receptors originated from a man younger than 30 in good health.

This rearrangement joins TRBV15 to TRBJ1-1, with D possibly matching TRBD1 (5 bases). Germline CDR1 reads LNHNV; CDR2 reads YYDKDF (reference sequence). Trimming left V 1 base short and J 8 bases short, with 11 bases between. The CDR3 runs to 13 residues. CDR3 protein: CATSRGQGEEAFF. CDR3 nucleotides: TGTGCCACCAGCAGAGGTCAGGGCGAAGAAGCTTTCTTT. Full variable domain (rest looked up from reference TRBV15 and TRBJ1-1): DAMVIQNPRYQVTQFGKPVTLSCSQTLNHNVMYWYQQKSSQAPKLLFHYYDKDFNNEADTPDNFQSRRPNTSFCFLDIRSPGLGDTAMYLCATSRGQGEEAFFGQGTRLTVV.

The chain employs TRBV27 and TRBJ2-1; no clear D. V lost 8 bases, J lost 12 bases, and 14 bases lay in between. This CDR3 has 11 amino acids. Germline V lookup: CDR1 MNHEY, CDR2 SMNVEV (reference sequence). CDR3 coding DNA: TGTGCCAGCGGCACAGAAAAGGGGCAGTTCTTC. Its translation: CASGTEKGQFF.

V is TRBV21-1 and J is TRBJ2-7; no DNA check was done on the table's D call, TRBD1. TRBV21-1 is deemed a pseudogene. The CDR3 consists of 15 residues. CDR3 nucleotide sequence: TGTGCCAGCAGCTTCCGACAGGGTCGCACCTACGAGCAGTACTTC. Its translation is CASSFRQGRTYEQYF.

CDR3 sequence: CASSVLPNSGGGYYEQYF. The DNA of the CDR3 is TGTGCCAGCAGCGTATTGCCCAACTCAGGGGGAGGTTACTACGAGCAGTACTTC. The chain carries TRBV9 and TRBJ2-7; possible D gene TRBD1, 7 bases. The CDR3 contains 18 residues. Germline CDR1 and CDR2: SGDLS and YYNGEE. Trimming took 1 base from V and 3 from J, leaving 23 bases between them.

J is TRBJ2-5 and V is TRBV4-1; D is unresolved. Trimming took 1 base from V and 4 from J, leaving 10 bases between them. Germline CDR1 is MGHRA and CDR2 is YSYEKL. There are 14 residues in the CDR3. The CDR3 is CASSQVSIGETQYF. The CDR3 bases are TGCGCCAGCAGCCAAGTTAGTATCGGAGAGACCCAGTACTTC.

V gene TRBV5-1 combines with J gene TRBJ2-2; D remains unclear. The ends were cut back, 2 bases at V and 4 bases at J, with 12 bases in the middle. Germline V gene sequence: CDR1 SGHRS, CDR2 YFSETQ. The CDR3 is made up of 15 amino acids. For the CDR3, the DNA is TGCGCCAGCAGCTTCGGCGACCCACTCACCGGGGAGCTGTTTTTT. It specifies CASSFGDPLTGELFF.

The rearrangement joins TRBV7-3 to TRBJ2-1; D is possibly TRBD1 (6 bases). This CDR3 has 15 residues. In germline, CDR1 is SGHTA, CDR2 FQGTGA. With 5 bases removed from V and 2 bases from J, the gap between germline ends came to 13 bases. CDR3 DNA: TGTGCCAGCAGCCAAAACGGACAGACCTACAATGAGCAGTTCTTC. Translation: CASSQNGQTYNEQFF.

V gene TRBV29-1 combines with J gene TRBJ2-5; 8 bases map to TRBD2. This CDR3 has 14 residues. Unmatched junction bases numbered 11, after V lost 7 bases and J lost 4 bases. Germline V lookup: CDR1 SQVTM, CDR2 ANQGSEA. The CDR3 here is CSAPRPGGGETQYF. The DNA of the CDR3 is TGCAGCGCACCCCGCCCGGGAGGGGGAGAGACCCAGTACTTC.

The chain couples TRBV25-1 to TRBJ2-7; no firm D call. Germline-derived CDR1 and CDR2 are MGHDK and SYGVNS. CDR3 size: 17 residues. V gave up 2 bases and J gave up 9 bases, with 26 bases separating them. The CDR3 nucleotides are TGTGCCAGCAGTGAAAAGTCCCCGACCATCAGCCCGGGCGGGCAGTACTTC. Translating it yields CASSEKSPTISPGGQYF.

This rearrangement joins TRBV6-1 to TRBJ1-1; no clear D. Germline assignment: CDR1 MNHNS and CDR2 SASEGT. The CDR3 extends over 15 amino acids. Deletions cut 2 bases from V and 0 bases from J, with 10 bases between. CDR3 coding DNA: TGTGCCAGCAGTGAACAATCCGGGATGAACACTGAAGCTTTCTTT. Its protein is CASSEQSGMNTEAFF.